This T cell receptor beta chain is drawn from a study of T-cell reconstitution after alpha-beta-depleted transplantation in children. This clonotype has ten or more counts. Germline V lookup: CDR1 MNHEY, CDR2 SVGAGI. The CDR3 sequence is 18 residues long. V gave up 0 bases and J gave up 2 bases, with 16 bases separating them. Preparation of the TCRbeta library was carried out with unique molecular identifiers. MiXCR was run by TCRdb on the PCR reads, yielding one entry per CDR3 protein. The data contain 600,000 to 700,000 distinct CDR3 sequences, roughly 15% of them singletons. The V and J genes are TRBV6-5 and TRBJ2-2, with D perhaps given as TRBD1 or TRBD2 (5 bases each). Specimen: PBMCs from the stem cell graft donor, collected from the stem cell graft. The source is a human donor who donated a stem cell graft to a child with acute myeloid leukemia. CDR3 loop: CASSYSFNGGDNTGELFF. The CDR3 DNA follows: TGTGCCAGCAGTTACTCCTTTAATGGGGGAGACAACACCGGGGAGCTGTTTTTT.